This T cell receptor beta chain was documented in a study of T-cell reconstitution after alpha-beta-depleted transplantation in children. Study-level results: Some patients' high day-60 TCRbeta diversity was traced to surviving recipient T cells and thymic progenitors. Newly made T cells mostly supplied T-cell counts and diversity one year after transplant. Reported findings indicate that, about two months after transplant, alpha-beta T cells came from several hundred expanded clones, which were derived from non-depleted graft cells.

Trimming took 3 bases from V and 5 from J, leaving 16 bases between them. Germline CDR1 is MGHDK and CDR2 is SYGVNS. This CDR3 is 15 amino acids long. For TCRbeta, the library was prepared with unique molecular identifiers. MiXCR was run by TCRdb on the PCR reads, yielding one entry per CDR3 protein. The data hold hundreds of thousands of distinct CDR3 sequences, with approximately 14% observed a single time. This clonotype was observed many times. What it recognizes is unknown. The sequence derives from a girl aged 2 to 10 with congenital amegakaryocytic thrombocytopenia, due to receive a stem cell transplant. The chain employs TRBV25-1 and TRBJ2-5; D is unresolved. This material consisted of PBMCs, taken before TCRalphabeta/CD19-depleted stem cell transplant. The CDR3 nucleotides read TGTGCCAGCAGTGAGGATCTCTGGAGCGCGGAGACCCAGTACTTC. It specifies CASSEDLWSAETQYF.